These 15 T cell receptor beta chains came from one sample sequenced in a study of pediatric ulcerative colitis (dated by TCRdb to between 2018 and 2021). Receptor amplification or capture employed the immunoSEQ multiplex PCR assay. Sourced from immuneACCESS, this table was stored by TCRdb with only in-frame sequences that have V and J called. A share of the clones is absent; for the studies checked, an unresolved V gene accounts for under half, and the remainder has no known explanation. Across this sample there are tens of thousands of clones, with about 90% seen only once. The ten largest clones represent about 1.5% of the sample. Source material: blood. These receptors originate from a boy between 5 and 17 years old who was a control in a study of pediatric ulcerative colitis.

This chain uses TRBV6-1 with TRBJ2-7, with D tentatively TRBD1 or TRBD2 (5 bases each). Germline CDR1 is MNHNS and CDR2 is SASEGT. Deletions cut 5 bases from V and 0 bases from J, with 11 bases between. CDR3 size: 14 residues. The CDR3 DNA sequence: TGTGCCAGCAGTCCGGGACCGAGCTCCTACGAGCAGTACTTC. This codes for CASSPGPSSYEQYF.

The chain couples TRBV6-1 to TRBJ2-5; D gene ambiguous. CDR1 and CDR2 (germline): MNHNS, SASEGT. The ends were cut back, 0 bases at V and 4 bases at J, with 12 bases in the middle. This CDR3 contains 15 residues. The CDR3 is CASSEAGVGPETQYF. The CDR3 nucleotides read TGTGCCAGCAGTGAAGCGGGTGTTGGGCCAGAGACCCAGTACTTC.

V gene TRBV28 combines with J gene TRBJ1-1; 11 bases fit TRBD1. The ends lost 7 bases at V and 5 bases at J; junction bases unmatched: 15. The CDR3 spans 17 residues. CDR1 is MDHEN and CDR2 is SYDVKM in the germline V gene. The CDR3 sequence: CASTSTGTGGIWTEAFF. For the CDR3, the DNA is TGTGCCAGCACCTCCACCGGGACAGGGGGGATATGGACTGAAGCTTTCTTT.

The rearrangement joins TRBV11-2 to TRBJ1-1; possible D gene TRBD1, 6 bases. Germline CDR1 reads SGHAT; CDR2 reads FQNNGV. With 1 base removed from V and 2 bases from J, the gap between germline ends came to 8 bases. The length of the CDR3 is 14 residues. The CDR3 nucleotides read TGTGCCAGCAGCTTAGGGACAGAAAACACTGAAGCTTTCTTT. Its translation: CASSLGTENTEAFF.

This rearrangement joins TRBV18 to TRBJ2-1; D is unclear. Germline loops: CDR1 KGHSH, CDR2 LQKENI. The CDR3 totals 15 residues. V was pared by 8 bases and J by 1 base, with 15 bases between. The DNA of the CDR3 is TGTGCCAGCACGCCTCCTAGTAGGTCCTACAATGAGCAGTTCTTC. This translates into CASTPPSRSYNEQFF. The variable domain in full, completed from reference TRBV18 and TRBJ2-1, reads NAGVMQNPRHLVRRRGQEARLRCSPMKGHSHVYWYRQLPEEGLKFMVYLQKENIIDESGMPKERFSAEFPKEGPSILRIQQVVRGDSAAYFCASTPPSRSYNEQFFGPGTRLTVL.

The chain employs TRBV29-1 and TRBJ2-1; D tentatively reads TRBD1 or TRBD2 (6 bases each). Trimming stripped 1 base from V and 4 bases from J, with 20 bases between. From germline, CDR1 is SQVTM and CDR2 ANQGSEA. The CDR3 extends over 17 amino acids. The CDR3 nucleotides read TGCAGCGTTGAAGGGGGGGCCCGACGTTTGAGTTACAATGAGCAGTTCTTC. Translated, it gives CSVEGGARRLSYNEQFF.

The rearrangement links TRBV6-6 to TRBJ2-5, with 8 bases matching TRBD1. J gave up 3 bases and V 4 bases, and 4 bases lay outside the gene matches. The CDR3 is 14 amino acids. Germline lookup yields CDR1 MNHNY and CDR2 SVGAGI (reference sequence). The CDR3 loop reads CASSFRGLKETQYF. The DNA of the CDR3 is TGTGCCAGCAGTTTCAGGGGGCTCAAAGAGACCCAGTACTTC.

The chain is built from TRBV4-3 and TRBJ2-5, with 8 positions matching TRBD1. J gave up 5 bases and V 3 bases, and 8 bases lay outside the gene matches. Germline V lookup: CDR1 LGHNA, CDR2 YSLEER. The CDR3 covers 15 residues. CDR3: CASSHQSTGGETQYF. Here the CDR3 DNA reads TGCGCCAGCAGCCACCAATCAACAGGGGGGGAGACCCAGTACTTC.

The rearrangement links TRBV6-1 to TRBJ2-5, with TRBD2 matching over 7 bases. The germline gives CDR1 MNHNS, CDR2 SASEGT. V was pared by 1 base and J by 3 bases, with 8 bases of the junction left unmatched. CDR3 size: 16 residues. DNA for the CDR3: TGTGCCAGCAGTGAAGAGGCTAGCGGCCCGAAAGAGACCCAGTACTTC. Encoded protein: CASSEEASGPKETQYF.

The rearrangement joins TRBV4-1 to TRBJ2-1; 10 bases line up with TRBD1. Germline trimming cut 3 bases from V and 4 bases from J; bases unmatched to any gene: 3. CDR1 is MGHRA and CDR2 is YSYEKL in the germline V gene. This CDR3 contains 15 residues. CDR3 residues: CASSQGQGPYNEQFF. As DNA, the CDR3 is TGCGCCAGCAGCCAGGGACAGGGGCCTTACAATGAGCAGTTCTTC.

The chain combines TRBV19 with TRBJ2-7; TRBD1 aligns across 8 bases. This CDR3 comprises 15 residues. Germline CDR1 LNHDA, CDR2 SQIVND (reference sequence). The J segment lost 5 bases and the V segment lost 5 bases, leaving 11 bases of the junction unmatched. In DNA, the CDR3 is TGTGCCAGTAGTTCCCGTTCCGGACAGGGAAACGAGCAGTACTTC. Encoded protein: CASSSRSGQGNEQYF.

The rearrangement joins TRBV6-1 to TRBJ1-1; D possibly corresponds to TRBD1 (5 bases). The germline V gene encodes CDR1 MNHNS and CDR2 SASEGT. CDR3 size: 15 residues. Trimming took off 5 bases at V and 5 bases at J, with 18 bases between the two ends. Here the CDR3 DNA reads TGTGCCAGCAGTCCGATTGAGGGGCGCGGGACTGAAGCTTTCTTT. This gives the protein CASSPIEGRGTEAFF.

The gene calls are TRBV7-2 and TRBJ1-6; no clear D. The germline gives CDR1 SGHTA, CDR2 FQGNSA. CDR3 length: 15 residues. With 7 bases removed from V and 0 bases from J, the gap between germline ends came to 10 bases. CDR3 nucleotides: TGTGCCAGCACCCTCGGGTCCTCCTATAATTCACCCCTCCACTTT. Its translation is CASTLGSSYNSPLHF.

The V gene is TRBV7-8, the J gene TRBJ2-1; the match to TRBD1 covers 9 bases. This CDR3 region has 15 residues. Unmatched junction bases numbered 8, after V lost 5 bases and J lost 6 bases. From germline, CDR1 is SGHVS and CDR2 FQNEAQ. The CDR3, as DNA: TGTGCCAGCAGCCTCGGGACAGGGATGTTCAATGAGCAGTTCTTC. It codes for CASSLGTGMFNEQFF.

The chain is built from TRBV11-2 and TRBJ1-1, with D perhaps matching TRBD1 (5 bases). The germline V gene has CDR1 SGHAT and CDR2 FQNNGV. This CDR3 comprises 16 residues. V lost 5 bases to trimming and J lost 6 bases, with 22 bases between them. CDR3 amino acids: CASSVVDRGAGPEAFF. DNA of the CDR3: TGTGCCAGCAGCGTAGTAGATCGGGGCGCGGGACCTGAAGCTTTCTTT.